This TCR beta chain comes out of a study of naive and memory T cell subsets (dated by TCRdb to 2016 to 2017). Study-wide context: The study applied an open-source, UMI-based TCR alpha and beta sequencing pipeline to sorted naive and memory peripheral blood T cell subsets. The results of the functional CMV T cell responses matched the IgG serology results in every case. RNA was DNase-treated and reverse transcribed with TCR constant-region primers, mostly using SuperScript III. General study outcomes and caveats: In both CD4 and CD8 cells, going from naive through CM, EM and EMRA, the Gini index went up while Shannon and inverse Simpson diversity went down. After error correction, over 90% of naive TCR sequences appeared only once, giving much steeper abundance distributions than memory subsets. RNA-based TCR counts may be affected by expression changes linked to T cell activation and differentiation. A few larger clonotypes were present in naive repertoires, particularly the CD8 repertoires, and these clonotypes were possibly memory cells re-expressing CD45RA. Clonotypes were defined as single alpha or beta chain sequences, not paired alpha/beta receptors. The repertoire findings for the naive and memory subsets could not be validated against a ground truth because none was available. TCR abundance followed a power law whose exponent differed between naive and memory subsets but was consistent across the three individuals.

TCR alpha and beta chain libraries were amplified separately from the second PCR step onward. CMV status of each donor was established by measuring IFNgamma production from CD4+ T cells after fresh PBMCs were stimulated overnight with CMV viral lysate. Using Miltenyi beads, CD4 T cells were first positively selected, and CD8 T cells were then positively selected from the CD4-negative fraction. Cells were stained for CD3, CD4, CD8, CD45RA, CD27 and a live/dead dye and were sorted on a BD Aria II into four subsets based on CD45RA and CD27. Blood came from a few healthy volunteers, each fractionated into CD4 and CD8 T cells and then into four differentiation subsets. About 0.11 L of peripheral blood was drawn per donor, and PBMC were isolated by Ficoll-Paque PLUS density-gradient centrifugation. The sorted cells were lysed in RLT buffer, after which RNA was extracted using a Qiagen RNeasy kit and kept at -80 degrees C.

The CDR3, cysteine through phenylalanine, is 15 amino acids long. Just the 45-base CDR3 DNA is kept, in frame starting at base 1. Trimming costs V 5 bases and J 5 bases, and their ends lie 18 bases apart. The germline V gene encodes CDR1 LNHDA and CDR2 SQIVND (reference sequence). In the case of this clonotype: The antigen it recognizes is unknown. Per-base qualities were not stored, and no clone one base away is much larger.

Receptors were amplified or captured by UMI-ligation and nested PCR. The beta constant-region primer consisted of an equimolar mixture of two oligonucleotides that together covered TRBC1 and TRBC2. Four rounds of PCR, combining the SP2 primer with nested alpha and beta constant-region primers, were used to amplify the ligated cDNA. A single-stranded oligonucleotide bearing the SP2 primer plus a 12-nucleotide UMI was ligated onto the 3' end of the cDNA by T4 RNA ligase 1. Incubation of the ligation reaction lasted about 18-24 hours at 16 degrees C. PCR2 was usually performed as a SYBR Green qPCR and halted at a preset threshold so that over-amplification would not occur. All purifications after the first were performed with Agencourt AMPure XP magnetic beads. Libraries were quantified by Qubit and checked on a TapeStation, with a main peak expected near 650 bp. Pooled libraries were sequenced on an Illumina MiSeq with v2 2x251 paired-end kits, typically giving roughly 0.9-2.2 million reads per sample. Each sample library was pooled at 4 nM, and roughly 5-8% PhiX was included to improve cluster recognition. The authors' analysis ran thus. V and J genes were assigned to Demultiplexor-processed FASTQ reads by Decombinator through tag matching, with a single base-pair mismatch being allowed. UMIs were used by Collapsinator to correct both sequencing errors and frequency errors arising from PCR heterogeneity. CDR3Translator translated TCRs and extracted CDR3s from the conserved cysteine to the FGXG phenylalanine, flagging non-productive sequences. Gini, Shannon entropy and inverse Simpson indices were calculated on repertoires subsampled to equal numbers of UMI-defined TCRs. Within the linear range, a power law was fitted by maximum likelihood to the distributions of clonotype abundance. On one naive CD8 sample, the pipeline and MIGEC gave similar UMI counts, unique TCR numbers and clonal distributions. One analysis removed from the naive repertoire any naive TCRs that were also found in any memory subset from the same donor. A set of under 8,500 CMV-associated CDR3 sequences, compiled from VDJdb and a published dataset, was used to search the repertoires. TCRdb took the public reads, trimmed them with fastp at Q25, ran MiXCR for clone calling and kept in-frame beta chains. Identical CDR3 proteins give one entry, which carries the most common genes and DNA. V and J calls and clone size were set by TCRdb, not the authors. For this sample the table gives roughly 100,000 distinct CDR3 sequences, of which roughly 15% were detected only once. Of the sample, approximately 2.6% falls within the top ten clones.

The chain was built from TRBV19 and TRBJ2-5; TRBD2 is a possible D gene, resting on 6 matching bases. The TCR was taken from a human donor in good health. Sequencing input: naive CD8+ T cells from blood. What the cell subset or site label conveys for this sample: naive T cells, CD45RA high CD27+. The CDR3 region: CASSGRDSGDETQYF. The DNA reads TGTGCCAGTAGTGGAAGGGACTCTGGGGACGAGACCCAGTACTTC.